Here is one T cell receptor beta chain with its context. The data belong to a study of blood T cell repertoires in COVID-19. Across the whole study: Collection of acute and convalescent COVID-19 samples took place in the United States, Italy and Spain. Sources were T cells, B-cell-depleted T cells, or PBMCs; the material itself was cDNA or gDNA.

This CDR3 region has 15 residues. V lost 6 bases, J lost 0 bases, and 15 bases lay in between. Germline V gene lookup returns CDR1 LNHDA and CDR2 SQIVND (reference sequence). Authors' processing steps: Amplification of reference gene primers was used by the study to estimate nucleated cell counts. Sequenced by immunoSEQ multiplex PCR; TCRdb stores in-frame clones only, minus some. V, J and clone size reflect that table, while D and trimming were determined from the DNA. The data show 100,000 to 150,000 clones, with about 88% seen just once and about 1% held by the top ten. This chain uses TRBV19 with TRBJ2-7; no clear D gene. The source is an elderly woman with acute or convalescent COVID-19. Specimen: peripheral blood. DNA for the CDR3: TGTGCCAGTAGCCAAACGACGTACAGCTCCTACGAGCAGTACTTC. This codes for CASSQTTYSSYEQYF.